The 17 T cell receptor beta chains given below trace back to one sample, sequenced in a study of blood T cell repertoires in COVID-19. Assay: immunoSEQ multiplex PCR; the TCRdb copy retains only in-frame clones and omits some. The table lists 100,000 to 150,000 clones, around 70% of them singletons, with more than 5.5% in the top ten. The sample was peripheral blood. These receptors originate from a man between 60 and 70 years old with acute or convalescent COVID-19.

The rearrangement joins TRBV15 to TRBJ2-3; a weak D match, TRBD2 (5 bases). The CDR3 spans 17 residues. Germline assignment: CDR1 LNHNV and CDR2 YYDKDF (reference sequence). Trimming removed 0 bases from V and 0 bases from J, with 13 bases in between. The DNA for the CDR3 is TGTGCCACCAGCAGAGATCCTATCGGACTGAGCACAGATACGCAGTATTTT. Its translation is CATSRDPIGLSTDTQYF.

The chain combines TRBV10-2 with TRBJ2-7, with 10 bases fitting TRBD2. J gave up 2 bases and V 4 bases, and 5 bases lay outside the gene matches. The CDR3 covers 15 residues. The germline gives CDR1 WSHSY, CDR2 SAAADI. The CDR3 region is CASSATSGAAYEQYF. The CDR3 bases are TGCGCCAGCAGTGCTACTAGCGGGGCCGCCTACGAGCAGTACTTC.

This clone occurred a few times. The gene calls are TRBV4-2 and TRBJ2-1; 9 bases align to TRBD2. Germline values: CDR1 LGHNA, CDR2 YNFKEQ. V gave up 3 bases and J gave up 7 bases; unmatched junction bases: 1. The CDR3 is made up of 13 amino acids. CDR3 bases: TGTGCCAGCAGCCAGGCGGGGGGGAATGAGCAGTTCTTC. Translating gives CASSQAGGNEQFF.

V and J are TRBV19 and TRBJ1-6; D not resolved. The germline CDR1 and CDR2 sequences are LNHDA and SQIVND (reference sequence). V lost 2 bases to trimming and J lost 9 bases, with 5 bases between them. The CDR3 totals 12 residues. The CDR3: CASSISSSPLHF. The CDR3 coding sequence is TGTGCCAGTAGTATATCCTCTTCACCCCTCCACTTT.

This chain uses TRBV5-1 with TRBJ2-3; D gene unclear. The CDR3 covers 14 residues. Per the germline V gene, CDR1 is SGHRS and CDR2 is YFSETQ. Trimming shortened V by 4 bases and J by 3 bases, and 12 bases separated the two germline ends. In DNA form, the CDR3 reads TGCGCCAGCAGCGGCCTGGAGAGTACAGATACGCAGTATTTT. Translating gives CASSGLESTDTQYF.

The chain couples TRBV6-5 to TRBJ1-1, with D unresolved. The CDR3 totals 15 residues. V lost 6 bases and J 4 bases, leaving 18 bases between the germline ends. Germline CDR1 reads MNHEY; CDR2 reads SVGAGI. CDR3 nucleotides: TGTGCCAGCAGCCTTCTGGGGAGCCGGGTCACTGAAGCTTTCTTT. It translates to CASSLLGSRVTEAFF.

The V call is TRBV7-2, the J call TRBJ1-1; the match to TRBD1 covers 9 bases. The CDR3 covers 15 residues. Germline V lookup: CDR1 SGHTA, CDR2 FQGNSA. Unmatched junction bases numbered 11, after V lost 3 bases and J lost 9 bases. CDR3 amino acids: CASSLSNRGLPQAFF. The CDR3 nucleotides are TGTGCCAGCAGCTTGTCGAACAGGGGGCTCCCTCAAGCTTTCTTT.

The rearrangement links TRBV2 to TRBJ2-5; TRBD1 matches at 7 bases. V was pared by 4 bases and J by 4 bases, with 9 bases of the junction left unmatched. CDR3 size: 15 residues. CDR1 is SNHLY, CDR2 FYNNEI, per germline. The CDR3 region has the DNA TGTGCCAGCAGTGGGCTGACAGGGAGAGGAGAGACCCAGTACTTC. Translation gives CASSGLTGRGETQYF.

Note on this clone: The same CDR3 arises from other DNA sequences in this sample as well. V usage is TRBV30 and J usage is TRBJ1-1; 9 bases align to TRBD1. V shed 2 bases, J shed 4 bases, and the junction held 5 bases outside the gene matches. The CDR3 runs to 14 residues. Germline CDR1 and CDR2: GTSNPN and SVGIG (reference sequence). The CDR3 loop is CAWSLTGGGTEAFF. CDR3 DNA sequence: TGTGCCTGGAGTTTGACAGGGGGTGGCACTGAAGCTTTCTTT.

The chain links TRBV11-3 to TRBJ2-2; D may be TRBD2 (6 bases). From germline, CDR1 is SGHNT and CDR2 YENEEA. The CDR3 extends over 14 amino acids. V was shortened by 5 bases and J by 3 bases, with 10 bases between the two germline ends. CDR3 sequence: CASSGGIDTGELFF. CDR3 DNA: TGTGCCAGCAGCGGAGGGATCGACACCGGGGAGCTGTTTTTT.

This chain connects TRBV18 to TRBJ1-3; D remains ambiguous. Germline lookup yields CDR1 KGHSH and CDR2 LQKENI. This CDR3 is 14 amino acids long. Trimming pared 8 bases from V and 4 bases from J, leaving 15 bases between. CDR3 sequence reads: CASTKDFGGNTIYF. The DNA of the CDR3 is TGTGCCAGCACGAAGGACTTCGGGGGAAACACCATATATTTT. The complete variable domain, with remaining parts taken from reference TRBV18 and TRBJ1-3, reads NAGVMQNPRHLVRRRGQEARLRCSPMKGHSHVYWYRQLPEEGLKFMVYLQKENIIDESGMPKERFSAEFPKEGPSILRIQQVVRGDSAAYFCASTKDFGGNTIYFGEGSWLTVV.

The chain carries TRBV11-3 and TRBJ2-1, with 11 bases lining up with TRBD2. CDR3 size: 16 residues. Germline V gene lookup returns CDR1 SGHNT and CDR2 YENEEA. Trimming at V came to 5 bases and at J to 4 bases, leaving 7 bases not matched to a gene. The DNA of the CDR3 is TGTGCCAGCAGCCCGGGGACTAGCGGCATATACAATGAGCAGTTCTTC. This translates into CASSPGTSGIYNEQFF.

The chain employs TRBV27 and TRBJ2-1; 7 bases are shared with TRBD2. The CDR3 runs to 16 residues. V dropped 2 bases and J dropped 1; count of bases not matched to a gene: 5. Germline CDR1 and CDR2: MNHEY and SMNVEV (reference sequence). CDR3 amino acids: CASSLSFSGSYNEQFF. CDR3 sequence (DNA): TGTGCCAGCAGTTTAAGTTTTAGCGGGTCCTACAATGAGCAGTTCTTC.

The V gene is TRBV12-3 or TRBV12-4, the J gene TRBJ1-1; D possibly corresponds to TRBD1 (5 bases). V was trimmed by 5 bases and J by 8 bases, leaving 12 bases between them. CDR3 size: 12 residues. The CDR3 protein is CASSQQVGEAFF. The CDR3 nucleotides read TGTGCCAGCAGTCAACAGGTTGGGGAAGCTTTCTTT.

This clone showed up just once. The V and J genes are TRBV10-3 and TRBJ1-5; the match to TRBD1 covers 7 bases. V was clipped by 2 bases and J by 4 bases; unmatched bases: 2. Germline-derived CDR1 and CDR2 are ENHRY and SYGVKD. The CDR3 sequence is 14 residues long. The CDR3 is CAISERTGNQPQHF. Here the CDR3 DNA reads TGTGCCATCAGTGAGCGGACAGGTAATCAGCCCCAGCATTTT.

J is TRBJ2-7 and V is TRBV6-5, with a possible D match to TRBD1 (5 bases). Germline lookup yields CDR1 MNHEY and CDR2 SVGAGI. Between the trimmed V and J ends, which lost 5 bases and 3 bases, there was a span of 17 bases. The CDR3 covers 15 residues. CDR3 loop: CASSKRETADYEQYF. The CDR3 DNA follows: TGTGCCAGCAGTAAGAGAGAGACAGCTGACTACGAGCAGTACTTC.

The genes are TRBV4-1 and TRBJ2-5, with D perhaps matching TRBD1 (5 bases). The CDR3 contains 13 residues. CDR1 MGHRA and CDR2 YSYEKL come from the germline V gene. Trimming left V 4 bases short and J 1 base short, with 7 bases between. DNA for the CDR3: TGCGCCAGCAGCCGGGGCATCCAAGAGACCCAGTACTTC. Protein product: CASSRGIQETQYF.